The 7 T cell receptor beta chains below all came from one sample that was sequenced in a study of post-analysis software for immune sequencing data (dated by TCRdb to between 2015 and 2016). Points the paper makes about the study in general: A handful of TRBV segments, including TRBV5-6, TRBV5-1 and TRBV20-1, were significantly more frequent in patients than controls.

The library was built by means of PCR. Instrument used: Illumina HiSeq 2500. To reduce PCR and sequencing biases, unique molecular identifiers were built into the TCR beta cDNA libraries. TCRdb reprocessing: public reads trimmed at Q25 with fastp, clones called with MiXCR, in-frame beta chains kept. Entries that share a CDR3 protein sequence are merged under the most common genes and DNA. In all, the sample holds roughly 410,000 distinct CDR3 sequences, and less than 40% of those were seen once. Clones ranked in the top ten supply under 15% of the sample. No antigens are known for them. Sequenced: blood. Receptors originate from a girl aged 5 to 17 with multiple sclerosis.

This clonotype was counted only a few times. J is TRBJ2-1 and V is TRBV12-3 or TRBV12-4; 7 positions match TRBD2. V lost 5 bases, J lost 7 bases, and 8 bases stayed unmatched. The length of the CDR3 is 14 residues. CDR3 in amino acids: CASSPTVGGNEQFF. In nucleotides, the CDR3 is TGTGCCAGCAGTCCGACAGTGGGGGGGAATGAGCAGTTCTTC.

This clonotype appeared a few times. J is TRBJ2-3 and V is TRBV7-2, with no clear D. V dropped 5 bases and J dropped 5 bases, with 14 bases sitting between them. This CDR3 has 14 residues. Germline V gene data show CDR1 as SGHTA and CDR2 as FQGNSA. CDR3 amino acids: CASSLTPEVDTQYF. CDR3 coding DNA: TGTGCCAGCAGCCTAACTCCTGAGGTAGATACGCAGTATTTT.

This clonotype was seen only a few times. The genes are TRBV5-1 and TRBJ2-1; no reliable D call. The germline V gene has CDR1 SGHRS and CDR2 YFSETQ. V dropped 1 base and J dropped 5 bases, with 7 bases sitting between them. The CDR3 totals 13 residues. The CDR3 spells CASSLTNHNEQFF. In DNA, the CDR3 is TGCGCCAGCAGCTTGACGAACCACAATGAGCAGTTCTTC.

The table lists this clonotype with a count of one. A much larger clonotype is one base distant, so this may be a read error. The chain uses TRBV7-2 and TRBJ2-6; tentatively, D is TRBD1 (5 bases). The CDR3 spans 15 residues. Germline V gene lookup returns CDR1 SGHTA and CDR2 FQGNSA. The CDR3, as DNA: TGTGCCAGCAGTCGACCGGGCACTGGGGCCAACGTCCGGACTTTC. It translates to CASSRPGTGANVRTF.

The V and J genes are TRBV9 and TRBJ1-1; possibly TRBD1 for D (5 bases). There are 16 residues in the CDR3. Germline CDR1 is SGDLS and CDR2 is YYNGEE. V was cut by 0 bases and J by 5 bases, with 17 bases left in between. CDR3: CASSVVGGGTATEAFF. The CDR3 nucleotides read TGTGCCAGCAGCGTAGTCGGGGGGGGTACAGCTACTGAAGCTTTCTTT.

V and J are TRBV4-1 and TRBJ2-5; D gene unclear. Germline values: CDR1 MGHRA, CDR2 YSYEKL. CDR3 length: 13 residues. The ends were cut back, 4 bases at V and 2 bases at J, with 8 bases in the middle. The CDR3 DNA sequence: TGCGCCAGCAGCCCCCGCCCACAAGAGACCCAGTACTTC. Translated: CASSPRPQETQYF.

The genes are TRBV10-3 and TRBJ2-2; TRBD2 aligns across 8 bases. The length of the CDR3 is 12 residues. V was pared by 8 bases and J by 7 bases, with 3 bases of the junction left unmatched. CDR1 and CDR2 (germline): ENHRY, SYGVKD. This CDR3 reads CAIAREVGELFF. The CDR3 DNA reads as TGTGCCATCGCGCGGGAGGTCGGGGAGCTGTTTTTT.